These 23 T cell receptor beta chains were all obtained from the same sample, sequenced in a study of blood T cells in healthy people across ages. Through a sample-barcoded 5' primer and a J-beta primer mix, a second PCR was run for roughly 6 to 12 cycles. From the 5' RACE reads, TCRdb called clonotypes with MiXCR, one entry per CDR3 protein. Among roughly 1,700,000 distinct CDR3 sequences listed, roughly 27% were seen once. Sequences were obtained from blood. The receptors shown here come from a woman between 25 and 40 years old in good health.

Turning to this clonotype: A junction boundary mismatches the germline segment, possibly from a read error. J is TRBJ2-3 and V is TRBV7-2, with 7 bases aligning to TRBD1. Germline assignment: CDR1 SGHTA and CDR2 FQGNSA. The CDR3 contains 14 residues. CDR3 DNA: TGTGCCAGCAGCTCCCAGGGGGTTAAAGATGCGCAGTATTTT. Amino acids: CASSSQGVKDAQYF.

V and J are TRBV21-1 and TRBJ2-3; the table names TRBD2, a call not compared with the DNA. TRBV21-1 is shown as a pseudogene. This CDR3 region has 17 residues. CDR3 sequence: CASSKLAVNYSTDTQYF. The CDR3 nucleotides are TGTGCCAGCAGCAAACTAGCGGTTAATTATAGCACAGATACGCAGTATTTT.

V gene TRBV12-3 or TRBV12-4 combines with J gene TRBJ1-1, with D perhaps matching TRBD1 (5 bases). The CDR3 is 14 residues long. The V end lost 5 bases, the J end lost 1 base, and 11 bases lay between the germline ends. The CDR3 nucleotides read TGTGCCAGCAGTACCGACAGCTGGAACACTGAAGCTTTCTTT. It codes for CASSTDSWNTEAFF.

The V call is TRBV7-3, the J call TRBJ2-1; TRBD2 aligns across 10 bases. From germline, CDR1 is SGHTA and CDR2 FQGTGA. The CDR3 spans 20 residues. J was trimmed by 0 bases and V by 5 bases; bases with no gene match: 16. The CDR3 region is CASSPRGSGGPVGSYNEQFF. CDR3 DNA sequence: TGTGCCAGCAGCCCCCGGGGTAGCGGGGGGCCGGTGGGCTCCTACAATGAGCAGTTCTTC.

The genes are TRBV18 and TRBJ2-2; D unclear. The germline V gene has CDR1 KGHSH and CDR2 LQKENI. The CDR3 extends over 15 amino acids. Between the trimmed V and J ends, which lost 3 bases and 0 bases, there was a span of 8 bases. The CDR3 DNA reads as TGTGCCAGCTCACCTACACCTACGAACACCGGGGAGCTGTTTTTT. It codes for CASSPTPTNTGELFF. Based on the CDR3 plus reference TRBV18 and TRBJ2-2, the full variable domain is NAGVMQNPRHLVRRRGQEARLRCSPMKGHSHVYWYRQLPEEGLKFMVYLQKENIIDESGMPKERFSAEFPKEGPSILRIQQVVRGDSAAYFCASSPTPTNTGELFFGEGSRLTVL.

This clonotype was counted only a few times. The V and J genes are TRBV20-1 and TRBJ2-3; 7 bases are shared with TRBD1. Germline-derived CDR1 and CDR2 are DFQATT and SNEGSKA (reference sequence). This CDR3 is built from 14 residues. J gave up 5 bases and V 6 bases, and 11 bases lay outside the gene matches. The CDR3 sequence: CSARRQGRKDTQYF. The CDR3 DNA reads as TGCAGTGCCCGAAGACAGGGTCGGAAAGATACGCAGTATTTT.

This clonotype was counted a few times. The chain links TRBV28 to TRBJ1-6, with TRBD1 matching 7 bases. CDR3 length: 14 residues. V lost 5 bases to trimming and J lost 7 bases; unmatched junction nucleotides: 5. From germline, CDR1 is MDHEN and CDR2 SYDVKM. The CDR3 bases are TGTGCCAGCAGTAGGACAGGAGAAAATTCACCCCTCCACTTT. Protein product: CASSRTGENSPLHF.

Ten or more counts support this clonotype. The chain links TRBV20-1 to TRBJ2-7; 11 nucleotides agree with TRBD2. Germline loops: CDR1 DFQATT, CDR2 SNEGSKA (reference sequence). Germline trimming cut 7 bases from V and 1 base from J; bases unmatched to any gene: 6. This CDR3 region has 14 residues. The chain's CDR3 is CSVLAGGTSYEQYF. The DNA for the CDR3 is TGCAGTGTTCTAGCGGGGGGTACTTCCTACGAGCAGTACTTC.

In the case of this clonotype: Given a much more abundant clone one base away, this may be a read error. The rearrangement uses TRBV6-5 and TRBJ2-6; 7 bases fit TRBD1. There are 15 residues in the CDR3. From germline, CDR1 is MNHEY and CDR2 SVGAGI. The CDR3 is CASSPRGPGANVRTF. The CDR3 nucleotides read TGTGCCAGCAGCCCGAGGGGGCCTGGGGCCAACGTCCGGACTTTC.

This chain joins TRBV27 and TRBJ1-5; D possibly corresponds to TRBD1 (6 bases). Trimming cost V 5 bases and J 4 bases, with 21 bases left between them. The CDR3 consists of 17 residues. CDR1 MNHEY and CDR2 SMNVEV come from the germline V gene (reference sequence). This CDR3 reads CASSPRGQGRANQPQHF. The CDR3 DNA is TGTGCCAGCAGTCCCCGGGGACAAGGGAGAGCGAATCAGCCCCAGCATTTT.

This clonotype was seen a few times. The chain joins TRBV5-1 to TRBJ1-1; possibly TRBD1 for D (6 bases). V was pared by 0 bases and J by 7 bases, with 22 bases between. Per the germline V gene, CDR1 is SGHRS and CDR2 is YFSETQ. The CDR3 extends over 17 amino acids. The CDR3 DNA follows: TGCGCCAGCAGCTTGGGGGCCTCCGAGGGGGGCGCCGTTGAAGCTTTCTTT. Residues: CASSLGASEGGAVEAFF.

J is TRBJ1-2 and V is TRBV27; D not certain. Germline loops: CDR1 MNHEY, CDR2 SMNVEV (reference sequence). The CDR3 consists of 13 residues. Deletions cut 3 bases from V and 2 bases from J, with 7 bases between. Here the CDR3 reads CASSFQSNYGYTF. The CDR3 nucleotides are TGTGCCAGCAGTTTCCAGTCCAACTATGGCTACACCTTC.

The sample holds a few counts of this clonotype. V and J are TRBV5-4 and TRBJ2-1, with D maybe TRBD2 (6 bases). Germline V gene data show CDR1 as SGHNT and CDR2 as YYREEE (reference sequence). With 6 bases removed from V and 7 bases from J, the gap between germline ends came to 14 bases. The CDR3 totals 13 residues. The CDR3 sequence is CASTPSGRNEQFF. The CDR3 nucleotides read TGTGCCAGCACCCCGTCGGGGAGGAATGAGCAGTTCTTC.

The genes are TRBV2 and TRBJ1-2; the match to TRBD1 covers 8 bases. With 7 bases clipped from V and 2 bases from J, the junction kept 6 bases outside the gene matches. The CDR3 has 14 residues. The germline V gene has CDR1 SNHLY and CDR2 FYNNEI. The CDR3 nucleotides are TGTGCCAGCATGTGGGACAGGCTAAACTATGGCTACACCTTC. The encoded protein is CASMWDRLNYGYTF.

This clonotype showed up many times. The chain uses TRBV11-2 and TRBJ2-5, with D possibly being TRBD2 (6 bases). V lost 4 bases and J 5 bases, leaving 20 bases between the germline ends. The CDR3 length is 16 residues. CDR1 is SGHAT and CDR2 is FQNNGV in the germline V gene. The CDR3, as DNA: TGTGCCAGCAGCTCCACACCCGGGACTCCGGAGGAGACCCAGTACTTC. This translates into CASSSTPGTPEETQYF.

This chain connects TRBV29-1 to TRBJ2-7, with 8 nucleotides matching TRBD1. Near its end, the DNA agrees better with TRBJ2-5, so the J call may be wrong. Per germline, CDR1 SQVTM and CDR2 ANQGSEA. The CDR3 has 17 residues. The DNA for the CDR3 is TGCAGTTCCTCCGGAGGGACAGGATGGGCTTCGGGGGAGACCCAGTACTTC. Residues: CSSSGGTGWASGETQYF.

This clonotype has ten or more counts. The chain joins TRBV7-2 to TRBJ1-2, with D maybe TRBD1 (6 bases). V was pared by 3 bases and J by 7 bases, with 15 bases between. The CDR3 is 14 residues long. Germline loops: CDR1 SGHTA, CDR2 FQGNSA. CDR3 sequence (DNA): TGTGCCAGCAGCTTCGAAGGGAACAGGGTTGGCTACACCTTC. It encodes CASSFEGNRVGYTF.

Only one count was recorded for this clonotype. This may stem from a read error, because a much larger clone lies one nucleotide away. The chain recombines TRBV12-3 or TRBV12-4 with TRBJ2-4; TRBD2 aligns across 7 bases. The CDR3 has 13 residues. In DNA form, the CDR3 reads TGTGTCAGCAGGAGGGGAGGGCGAGACATTCAGTACTTC. This sequence encodes CVSRRGGRDIQYF.

The chain recombines TRBV20-1 with TRBJ1-5; no reliable D call. This CDR3 region has 16 residues. Trimming took 1 base from V and 2 from J, leaving 15 bases between them. The V gene's germline CDR1 is DFQATT and CDR2 SNEGSKA (reference sequence). For the CDR3, the DNA is TGCAGTGCTAGAGGAGCGGGCCCTCTCGGCAATCAGCCCCAGCATTTT. This translates into CSARGAGPLGNQPQHF.

The CDR3 is CASSTVGVTEAFF. CDR3 nucleotides: TGTGCCAGCAGCACGGTAGGGGTCACTGAAGCTTTCTTT. The V and J genes are TRBV7-8 and TRBJ1-1; D may be TRBD1 (5 bases). V gave up 5 bases and J gave up 4 bases, with 11 bases separating them. Germline CDR1 reads SGHVS; CDR2 reads FQNEAQ. The CDR3 covers 13 residues.

This clonotype was seen more than once but under ten times. V is TRBV29-1 and J is TRBJ2-7; 10 bases match TRBD2. The CDR3 is 14 residues long. The junction had 8 bases not matched to a gene; V was cut back by 4 bases and J by 5 bases. Per germline, CDR1 SQVTM and CDR2 ANQGSEA. DNA for the CDR3: TGCAGCGTTGTTGTAACTAGCGGGAACAACGAGCAGTACTTC. It specifies CSVVVTSGNNEQYF.

In its sample, this clonotype was seen many times. The gene calls are TRBV24-1 and TRBJ2-7, with D possibly TRBD2 on 5 matching bases. The V end lost 0 bases, the J end lost 7 bases, and 12 bases lay between the germline ends. The CDR3 sequence is 14 residues long. Germline V CDR1 and CDR2: KGHDR, SFDVKD. CDR3 sequence: CATSDLSAGDEQYF. CDR3 DNA sequence: TGTGCCACCAGTGATTTGTCCGCCGGGGATGAGCAGTACTTC.

The J gene is TRBJ2-1, the V gene TRBV19, with 7 bases that match TRBD1. The germline CDR1 and CDR2 sequences are LNHDA and SQIVND (reference sequence). This CDR3 comprises 14 residues. J gave up 7 bases and V 6 bases, and 9 bases lay outside the gene matches. The CDR3 is CASRDRGGRNEQFF. In DNA, the CDR3 is TGTGCCAGTAGAGATAGAGGGGGCCGTAATGAGCAGTTCTTC.